Below are 21 T cell receptor beta chains sequenced from a single sample in a study of blood T cell repertoires in COVID-19. This table comes from immunoSEQ multiplex PCR, and its TCRdb copy is limited to in-frame clones, with some not included. This repertoire shows a few hundred thousand clones, around nine tenths found once; its top ten account for over 2.5%. Sequencing was carried out using peripheral blood. These receptors were collected from a human donor in a cohort sampled during active COVID-19.

The V and J genes are TRBV28 and TRBJ1-1, with no clear D. Germline CDR1 reads MDHEN; CDR2 reads SYDVKM. CDR3 length equals 15 residues. V lost 2 bases, J lost 0 bases, and 10 bases lay in between. CDR3 coding DNA: TGTGCCAGCAGTTTAACAGAGCTTCTGAACACTGAAGCTTTCTTT. It yields the protein CASSLTELLNTEAFF.

This sequence joins TRBV4-1 and TRBJ2-2; D is possibly TRBD2 (5 bases). CDR1 and CDR2 from the germline V gene are MGHRA and YSYEKL. The CDR3 spans 15 residues. V was shortened by 0 bases and J by 4 bases, with 9 bases between the two germline ends. The CDR3: CASSQDRGFTGELFF. The CDR3, as DNA: TGCGCCAGCAGCCAAGATCGGGGTTTCACCGGGGAGCTGTTTTTT.

The rearrangement links TRBV5-8 to TRBJ1-5; TRBD1 might be the D (5 bases). The V end was cut by 5 bases, the J end by 1 base, with 16 bases between. The CDR3 totals 16 residues. From germline, CDR1 is SGHTS and CDR2 YDEGEE. The CDR3, as DNA: TGTGCCAGCAGACCTCGCGGGGGGATCAGCAATCAGCCCCAGCATTTT. Protein sequence: CASRPRGGISNQPQHF.

DNA of the CDR3: TGTGCCAGCAGCTGGGGACAGGGGGCGCAGACAGATACGCAGTATTTT. It yields the protein CASSWGQGAQTDTQYF. The chain uses TRBV5-6 and TRBJ2-3; 12 bases are a match to TRBD1. The V segment lost 3 bases and the J segment 3 bases; nucleotides outside the gene matches: 5. Germline CDR1 is SGHDT and CDR2 is YYEEEE. The CDR3 extends over 16 amino acids.

The V call is TRBV30, the J call TRBJ1-6; D not resolved. V was pared by 3 bases and J by 0 bases, with 6 bases between. Germline assignment: CDR1 GTSNPN and CDR2 SVGIG (reference sequence). The CDR3 totals 14 residues. The CDR3 loop reads CAWRPVSYNSPLHF. CDR3 sequence (DNA): TGTGCCTGGAGGCCAGTCTCCTATAATTCACCCCTCCACTTT.

The V and J genes are TRBV18 and TRBJ2-7, with D unresolved. V was cut by 3 bases and J by 0 bases, with 12 bases left in between. Per germline, CDR1 KGHSH and CDR2 LQKENI. The CDR3 runs 15 residues. The DNA for the CDR3 is TGTGCCAGCTCACCGCGAAGAGATTTCTCCTACGAGCAGTACTTC. Translating gives CASSPRRDFSYEQYF. The whole variable domain, filled in from reference TRBV18 and TRBJ2-7, reads NAGVMQNPRHLVRRRGQEARLRCSPMKGHSHVYWYRQLPEEGLKFMVYLQKENIIDESGMPKERFSAEFPKEGPSILRIQQVVRGDSAAYFCASSPRRDFSYEQYFGPGTRLTVT.

The rearrangement joins TRBV18 to TRBJ1-1, with TRBD1 identical over 9 bases. Trimming cost V 3 bases and J 7 bases; bases outside gene matches: 6. This CDR3 has 14 amino acids. CDR1 and CDR2 from the germline V gene are KGHSH and LQKENI. The CDR3 sequence is CASSPLGQGFEAFF. The CDR3 region has the DNA TGTGCCAGCTCACCCTTGGGACAGGGTTTTGAAGCTTTCTTT. Using reference TRBV18 and TRBJ1-1 for the parts outside the CDR3, the full variable domain is NAGVMQNPRHLVRRRGQEARLRCSPMKGHSHVYWYRQLPEEGLKFMVYLQKENIIDESGMPKERFSAEFPKEGPSILRIQQVVRGDSAAYFCASSPLGQGFEAFFGQGTRLTVV.

In the case of this clone: Other DNA variants within this sample encode the same CDR3. This chain connects TRBV9 to TRBJ2-3; 8 positions match TRBD2. Germline loops: CDR1 SGDLS, CDR2 YYNGEE. The CDR3 length is 15 residues. The trim removed 0 bases at V and 4 bases at J, leaving 4 bases unmatched. CDR3 nucleotides: TGTGCCAGCAGCGTAGCCGGGACTAGAGCAGATACGCAGTATTTT. It translates to CASSVAGTRADTQYF.

The chain uses TRBV10-2 and TRBJ2-1; 11 bases are shared with TRBD2. CDR1 and CDR2 (germline): WSHSY, SAAADI. The CDR3 sequence is 15 residues long. Trimming removed 6 bases from V and 1 base from J; junction bases left unmatched: 2. The CDR3 loop is CASSLAGGSYNEQFF. The CDR3 DNA reads as TGCGCCAGCAGCCTAGCGGGAGGATCCTACAATGAGCAGTTCTTC.

This rearrangement joins TRBV9 to TRBJ2-1, with D maybe TRBD2 (6 bases). Germline V gives CDR1 SGDLS, CDR2 YYNGEE. This CDR3 comprises 16 residues. The V and J ends lost 0 bases and 1 base respectively, with 11 bases between them. The CDR3 reads CASSVAVSGSYNEQFF. The CDR3 DNA is TGTGCCAGCAGCGTAGCTGTTAGCGGATCCTACAATGAGCAGTTCTTC.

The chain joins TRBV9 to TRBJ2-1; 11 bases match TRBD1. Germline-derived CDR1 and CDR2 are SGDLS and YYNGEE. V lost 4 bases and J lost 11; bases outside the gene matches: 11. The CDR3 sequence is 15 residues long. Here the CDR3 DNA reads TGTGCCAGCAGCCCTCGTGGGGACAGGGGGGGAAAGCAGTTCTTC. Protein sequence: CASSPRGDRGGKQFF. Using reference TRBV9 and TRBJ2-1 for the parts outside the CDR3, the full variable domain is DSGVTQTPKHLITATGQRVTLRCSPRSGDLSVYWYQQSLDQGLQFLIQYYNGEERAKGNILERFSAQQFPDLHSELNLSSLELGDSALYFCASSPRGDRGGKQFFGPGTRLTVL.

Here the CDR3 DNA reads TGTGCCAGCAGTGAACTAATTCGGGGGGGAACTGAAGCTTTCTTT. This sequence encodes CASSELIRGGTEAFF. This chain links TRBV6-1 with TRBJ1-1, with a tentative D call TRBD1 (5 bases). CDR1 and CDR2 from the germline V gene are MNHNS and SASEGT. V was trimmed by 2 bases and J by 5 bases, leaving 15 bases between them. The CDR3 contains 15 residues.

The chain has TRBV4-1 and TRBJ1-1; 10 bases align to TRBD1. The CDR3 has 18 residues. The V segment lost 3 bases and the J segment 3 bases; nucleotides outside the gene matches: 13. Germline V lookup: CDR1 MGHRA, CDR2 YSYEKL. The CDR3: CASSQAPGQGSGYTEAFF. DNA of the CDR3: TGCGCCAGCAGCCAGGCACCGGGACAGGGGAGTGGGTACACTGAAGCTTTCTTT.

The V and J genes are TRBV29-1 and TRBJ1-1, with D unresolved. This CDR3 contains 14 residues. V was trimmed by 5 bases and J by 0 bases, leaving 13 bases between them. Germline V CDR1 and CDR2: SQVTM, ANQGSEA. The chain's CDR3 is CSVNGRAMNTEAFF. The CDR3 coding sequence is TGCAGCGTTAATGGGAGGGCCATGAACACTGAAGCTTTCTTT.

CDR3 DNA: TGTGCCAGCAGCGTAGGCAGGAAGGATTACGAGCAGTACTTC. This codes for CASSVGRKDYEQYF. The rearrangement links TRBV9 to TRBJ2-7; D not resolved. The CDR3 covers 14 residues. V lost 0 bases, J lost 4 bases, and 11 bases lay in between. Germline-derived CDR1 and CDR2 are SGDLS and YYNGEE.

The V call is TRBV19, the J call TRBJ1-5; D possibly corresponds to TRBD1 (5 bases). Germline CDR1 is LNHDA and CDR2 is SQIVND (reference sequence). Trimming took off 7 bases at V and 0 bases at J, with 10 bases between the two ends. The CDR3 has 14 residues. CDR3 protein: CASTRGNSNQPQHF. CDR3 nucleotide sequence: TGTGCCAGTACAAGGGGTAATAGCAATCAGCCCCAGCATTTT.

This clone was counted once. The chain combines TRBV19 with TRBJ2-7; 10 bases are a match to TRBD1. Germline lookup yields CDR1 LNHDA and CDR2 SQIVND (reference sequence). The junction had 2 bases not matched to a gene; V was cut back by 5 bases and J by 1 base. CDR3 length: 14 amino acids. The chain's CDR3 is CASSRQGASYEQYF. CDR3 DNA: TGTGCCAGTAGTCGACAGGGGGCTTCCTACGAGCAGTACTTC. The full variable domain, in which reference TRBV19 and TRBJ2-7 provide the parts outside the CDR3, is DGGITQSPKYLFRKEGQNVTLSCEQNLNHDAMYWYRQDPGQGLRLIYYSQIVNDFQKGDIAEGYSVSREKKESFPLTVTSAQKNPTAFYLCASSRQGASYEQYFGPGTRLTVT.

The genes are TRBV29-1 and TRBJ1-3; TRBD1 is a possible D gene (5 bases). This CDR3 has 15 residues. Trimming cost V 6 bases and J 0 bases, with 15 bases left between them. Germline lookup yields CDR1 SQVTM and CDR2 ANQGSEA. The CDR3 nucleotides read TGCAGCGTGGGCACAGGTGAAAGCTCTGGAAACACCATATATTTT. Translated: CSVGTGESSGNTIYF.

The chain uses TRBV3-1 (or the pseudogene TRBV3-2) and TRBJ2-2; 7 nucleotides match TRBD2. The CDR3 is made up of 16 amino acids. J lost 1 base, V lost 1 base, and 3 bases had no gene match. CDR1 LGHDT and CDR2 YNNKEL come from the germline V gene (reference sequence). DNA for the CDR3: TGTGCCAGCAGCCAAGGTCTAGCGGAGAACACCGGGGAGCTGTTTTTT. Translated: CASSQGLAENTGELFF.

V gene TRBV30 combines with J gene TRBJ1-4; 7 bases agree with TRBD1. Germline V gene data show CDR1 as GTSNPN and CDR2 as SVGIG (reference sequence). Trimming cost V 0 bases and J 8 bases; bases outside gene matches: 9. The CDR3 contains 15 residues. CDR3 sequence reads: CAWSVRSGGWEKLFF. DNA for the CDR3: TGTGCCTGGAGTGTACGGTCAGGGGGGTGGGAAAAACTGTTTTTT.

V is TRBV15 and J is TRBJ2-7, with TRBD2 identical over 15 bases. The CDR3 length is 16 residues. Germline V gene sequence: CDR1 LNHNV, CDR2 YYDKDF (reference sequence). Trimming took 8 bases from V and 2 from J; bases not matched to a gene: 7. Here the CDR3 DNA reads TGTGCCACCCGGAAGGGACTAGCGGGGGGCCCCTACGAGCAGTACTTC. Translating gives CATRKGLAGGPYEQYF.